This T cell receptor (beta chain) was sequenced for a study of blood T cell repertoires in COVID-19. Study context: Samples of COVID-19 (acute and convalescent) were obtained from the United States, Italy and Spain.

J gave up 6 bases and V 9 bases, and 9 bases lay outside the gene matches. Germline-derived CDR1 and CDR2 are MNHNY and SVGAGI (reference sequence). This CDR3 region has 13 residues. Using immunoSEQ multiplex PCR, the repertoire was profiled, and TCRdb retains in-frame clones only, with some absent. The sample records under 45,000 clones, 85% to 90% being singletons. Sequencing was performed on peripheral blood. V and J are TRBV6-6 and TRBJ2-3; 7 bases agree with TRBD2. This clonotype was sampled from a man aged 35-49 years with COVID-19, enrolled during active disease. The chain's CDR3 is CASRGVGGDTQYF. In nucleotides, the CDR3 is TGTGCCAGTCGGGGGGTAGGAGGGGATACGCAGTATTTT.